The text below deals with one TCR beta chain. Its cognate antigen is unknown. The source of the sample is a study of identical twins. Points from the study as a whole: Researchers reported weaker excess twin sharing in beta out-of-frame sequences. Memory repertoires showed no such pattern, whereas abundant cord blood beta clonotypes carried fewer insertions.

Germline lookup yields CDR1 MNHEY and CDR2 SVGAGI. V lost 4 bases and J lost 11; bases outside the gene matches: 7. This CDR3 comprises 14 residues. TCRdb ran MiXCR on the 5' RACE reads and lists one entry per CDR3 protein. The profile shows some 900,000 distinct CDR3 sequences, approximately 13% of them singletons. These same records also appear under a second study, on yellow fever vaccine responses in identical twins.

This rearrangement joins TRBV6-5 to TRBJ1-6; TRBD1 agrees at 8 bases. Sequencing was performed on PBMCs. The clonotype was recovered from a woman under 30 in good health. The DNA of the CDR3 is TGTGCCAGCAGTTTGGACAGGGCAAGAACACCCCTCCACTTT. Encoded protein: CASSLDRARTPLHF.